A single sample gave rise to the 27 T cell receptor beta chains below, sequenced in a study of T cells in Graves' hyperthyroidism and ophthalmopathy. RNA transcripts provided the source from which TCR beta CDR3 regions were amplified. HTBI primers were used for first-round RT-PCR of the TCR CDR3. TCRdb reprocessed the multiplex PCR reads with MiXCR, giving one entry per CDR3 protein. Of hundreds of thousands of distinct CDR3 sequences in the sample, about 13% were seen once. The sample taken for sequencing was blood. The receptor set was obtained from a woman between 18 and 30 years old with Graves' hyperthyroidism.

This clonotype was picked up many times. The chain combines TRBV7-2 with TRBJ2-2, with D unclear. From germline, CDR1 is SGHTA and CDR2 FQGNSA. The CDR3 spans 15 residues. V dropped 1 base and J dropped 5 bases, with 11 bases sitting between them. CDR3 sequence (DNA): TGTGCCAGCAGCTTAGGCGTTATGGATACCGGGGAGCTGTTTTTT. Its protein is CASSLGVMDTGELFF. Using reference TRBV7-2 and TRBJ2-2 for the parts outside the CDR3, the full variable domain is GAGVSQSPSNKVTEKGKDVELRCDPISGHTALYWYRQSLGQGLEFLIYFQGNSAPDKSGLPSDRFSAERTGGSVSTLTIQRTQQEDSAVYLCASSLGVMDTGELFFGEGSRLTVL.

This clonotype was seen many times. J is TRBJ1-5 and V is TRBV27; 10 bases align to TRBD1. Per germline, CDR1 MNHEY and CDR2 SMNVEV (reference sequence). Trimming took 5 bases from V and 2 from J; bases not matched to a gene: 3. This CDR3 spans 15 amino acids. The DNA for the CDR3 is TGTGCCAGCAGTACCGGGACAGGGGGCAATCAGCCCCAGCATTTT. Encoded protein: CASSTGTGGNQPQHF.

This clonotype was detected ten times or more. The genes are TRBV27 and TRBJ1-5; a weak D match, TRBD1 (5 bases). Germline V gives CDR1 MNHEY, CDR2 SMNVEV (reference sequence). V lost 2 bases to trimming and J lost 5 bases, with 7 bases between them. The CDR3 contains 13 residues. This chain's CDR3 is CASSLRGDQPQHF. In DNA, the CDR3 is TGTGCCAGCAGTTTACGAGGGGATCAGCCCCAGCATTTT.

The chain recombines TRBV5-1 with TRBJ2-3, with a possible D match to TRBD1 (6 bases). Per the germline V gene, CDR1 is SGHRS and CDR2 is YFSETQ. The CDR3 spans 15 residues. Trimming took off 6 bases at V and 5 bases at J, with 19 bases between the two ends. CDR3 amino acids: CASKAHQGIEDTQYF. CDR3 nucleotides: TGCGCCAGCAAGGCCCACCAGGGGATCGAAGATACGCAGTATTTT.

This clonotype turned up a few times. The rearrangement links TRBV11-2 to TRBJ2-3; D gene unclear. Germline values: CDR1 SGHAT, CDR2 FQNNGV. The CDR3 consists of 14 residues. V gave up 4 bases and J gave up 3 bases, with 11 bases separating them. CDR3 in DNA: TGTGCCAGCAGCTCAAACTTCAGGACAGATACGCAGTATTTT. It encodes CASSSNFRTDTQYF. Together with reference TRBV11-2 and TRBJ2-3, the CDR3 gives the full variable domain: EAGVAQSPRYKIIEKRQSVAFWCNPISGHATLYWYQQILGQGPKLLIQFQNNGVVDDSQLPKDRFSAERLKGVDSTLKIQPAKLEDSAVYLCASSSNFRTDTQYFGPGTRLTVL.

This clonotype showed up many times. V gene TRBV2 combines with J gene TRBJ1-2; D is unresolved. V lost 3 bases, J lost 7 bases, and 9 bases lay in between. Germline V gives CDR1 SNHLY, CDR2 FYNNEI. The CDR3 is made up of 12 amino acids. In DNA form, the CDR3 reads TGTGCCAGCAGTGACACCGTGGGTGGCTACACCTTC. Its translation is CASSDTVGGYTF.

The chain joins TRBV7-9 to TRBJ2-7, with 9 positions matching TRBD2. This CDR3 spans 14 amino acids. Germline lookup yields CDR1 SEHNR and CDR2 FQNEAQ (reference sequence). The V and J ends lost 5 bases and 4 bases, in that order; junction bases with no gene match: 6. This CDR3 reads CASSISGSGYEQYF. The CDR3 region has the DNA TGTGCCAGCAGCATTAGCGGGAGCGGGTACGAGCAGTACTTC.

Points on this clonotype: This may arise from a read error, as a much more abundant clone is one base away. The V and J genes are TRBV7-9 and TRBJ1-5; the D gene is possibly TRBD1 (5 bases). This CDR3 has 16 residues. CDR1 is SEHNR and CDR2 is FQNEAQ in the germline V gene (reference sequence). The CDR3 loop reads CARSLGISGDNQPQHF. CDR3 in DNA: TGTGCCCGCAGCTTGGGGATATCGGGGGACAATCAGCCCCAGCATTTT.

The rearrangement joins TRBV19 to TRBJ2-3, with D maybe TRBD2 (5 bases). Trimming cost V 5 bases and J 10 bases, with 10 bases left between them. Germline loops: CDR1 LNHDA, CDR2 SQIVND (reference sequence). The CDR3 consists of 11 residues. The CDR3 region is CASSAAGAQYF. As DNA, the CDR3 is TGTGCCAGTAGTGCGGCCGGGGCGCAGTATTTT.

This clonotype was seen ten or more times. The J gene is TRBJ1-1, the V gene TRBV29-1; D remains ambiguous. Trimming shortened V by 0 bases and J by 5 bases, and 7 bases separated the two germline ends. The germline CDR1 and CDR2 sequences are SQVTM and ANQGSEA. The CDR3 is 12 amino acids. CDR3 in DNA: TGCAGCGTTGAAGATGGGATAACTGAAGCTTTCTTT. Amino acid sequence: CSVEDGITEAFF.

This clonotype has at least ten counts. The V gene is TRBV29-1, the J gene TRBJ1-2, with D possibly TRBD1 on 5 matching bases. This CDR3 is built from 14 residues. V shed 0 bases and J shed 8 bases, with 16 bases lying between them. Germline CDR1 reads SQVTM; CDR2 reads ANQGSEA. CDR3 sequence reads: CSVEEFDSLSGYTF. CDR3 DNA: TGCAGCGTTGAAGAATTTGACAGCCTCTCAGGCTACACCTTC.

At least ten counts were recorded for this clonotype. CDR3 bases: TGTGCCAGCAGGGAACCGGGACGGATAACGCCCCAGCATTTT. Translated, it gives CASREPGRITPQHF. This chain joins TRBV12-3 or TRBV12-4 and TRBJ1-5; D is perhaps TRBD1 (5 bases). This CDR3 region has 14 residues. Trimming removed 6 bases from V and 9 bases from J, with 18 bases in between.

The sample holds a few counts of this clonotype. This chain uses TRBV6-1 with TRBJ2-2, with 11 bases identical to TRBD2. The CDR3 contains 16 residues. Germline CDR1 and CDR2: MNHNS and SASEGT. The V segment lost 6 bases and the J segment 2 bases; nucleotides outside the gene matches: 5. CDR3 amino acids: CASSQGLAVNTGELFF. Here the CDR3 DNA reads TGTGCCAGCAGCCAGGGACTAGCGGTCAACACCGGGGAGCTGTTTTTT.

This clonotype was seen just once. The rearrangement links TRBV29-1 to TRBJ1-2; TRBD1 matches at 7 bases. V trimming: 0 bases; J trimming: 6 bases; junction bases outside the gene matches: 7. CDR3 length: 14 residues. Germline V CDR1 and CDR2: SQVTM, ANQGSEA. The CDR3 nucleotides read TGCAGCGTTGAAGAAAGGGACAGTAGGAATGGCTACACCTTC. It yields the protein CSVEERDSRNGYTF.

The CDR3 nucleotides read TGTGCCAGCAGCTTAGGCCACAGGGGCCACTCTGGAAACACCATATATTTT. It specifies CASSLGHRGHSGNTIYF. The V gene is TRBV7-9, the J gene TRBJ1-3, with TRBD1 matching over 7 bases. Germline CDR1 and CDR2: SEHNR and FQNEAQ (reference sequence). J gave up 0 bases and V 1 base, and 6 bases lay outside the gene matches. CDR3 length equals 17 residues.

V gene TRBV5-4 combines with J gene TRBJ1-1, with a weak D call TRBD1 (6 bases). Trimming took off 4 bases at V and 8 bases at J, with 21 bases between the two ends. The CDR3 length is 15 residues. Germline V lookup: CDR1 SGHNT, CDR2 YYREEE (reference sequence). The CDR3 sequence is CASSPAPADSREAFF. DNA for the CDR3: TGTGCCAGCAGCCCAGCCCCCGCGGACAGTAGAGAAGCTTTCTTT.

A few counts support this clonotype. The chain combines TRBV20-1 with TRBJ2-3, with 7 bases fitting TRBD1. Per the germline V gene, CDR1 is DFQATT and CDR2 is SNEGSKA (reference sequence). CDR3 size: 14 residues. Losses at the gene ends were 7 bases for V and 3 bases for J; bases not matched to a gene: 10. The CDR3 is CSVPRQGRTDTQYF. CDR3 in DNA: TGCAGTGTTCCCCGACAGGGAAGAACAGATACGCAGTATTTT.

In this sample, this clonotype turned up many times. The V and J genes are TRBV30 and TRBJ2-1; TRBD1 might be the D (5 bases). The CDR3 covers 15 residues. Germline CDR1 reads GTSNPN; CDR2 reads SVGIG (reference sequence). Trimming stripped 3 bases from V and 0 bases from J, with 12 bases between. For the CDR3, the DNA is TGTGCCTGGAGCTGGGGCGGAAGCTCCTACAATGAGCAGTTCTTC. It specifies CAWSWGGSSYNEQFF. The whole variable domain, filled in from reference TRBV30 and TRBJ2-1, reads SQTIHQWPATLVQPVGSPLSLECTVEGTSNPNLYWYRQAAGRGLQLLFYSVGIGQISSEVPQNLSASRPQDRQFILSSKKLLLSDSGFYLCAWSWGGSSYNEQFFGPGTRLTVL.

This chain links TRBV19 with TRBJ1-1; D remains unclear. This CDR3 comprises 14 residues. Germline V gene sequence: CDR1 LNHDA, CDR2 SQIVND (reference sequence). The V and J ends lost 4 bases and 5 bases respectively, with 14 bases between them. The CDR3 region has the DNA TGTGCCAGTAGTACTACATGGGAGGGAACTGAAGCTTTCTTT. It is translated as CASSTTWEGTEAFF.

There are many counts of this clonotype. J is TRBJ1-1 and V is TRBV28; unclear D gene. Germline V gives CDR1 MDHEN, CDR2 SYDVKM. The V end was cut by 4 bases, the J end by 1 base, with 10 bases between. CDR3 size: 14 residues. Here the CDR3 reads CASSSATENTEAFF. The DNA of the CDR3 is TGTGCCAGCAGTTCTGCAACAGAGAACACTGAAGCTTTCTTT.

This clonotype has a handful of counts. The chain combines TRBV25-1 with TRBJ1-2, with TRBD1 as a possible D gene (5 bases). CDR3 length: 12 amino acids. V lost 5 bases and J 5 bases, leaving 9 bases between the germline ends. CDR1 and CDR2 from the germline V gene are MGHDK and SYGVNS. This CDR3 is CASSRGKYGYTF. Written as DNA, the CDR3 is TGTGCCAGCAGTCGGGGGAAGTATGGCTACACCTTC.

This clonotype was observed a handful of times. The chain couples TRBV19 to TRBJ2-3; the D gene could be TRBD1 or TRBD2 (5 bases each). Germline CDR1 is LNHDA and CDR2 is SQIVND (reference sequence). With 5 bases removed from V and 0 bases from J, the gap between germline ends came to 12 bases. This CDR3 has 15 amino acids. The CDR3 DNA sequence: TGTGCCAGTAGTTTACCGGGACGGAGCACAGATACGCAGTATTTT. Its protein is CASSLPGRSTDTQYF.

This clonotype has a count of ten or more. The rearrangement uses TRBV2 and TRBJ2-1; 8 bases match TRBD2. The junction had 4 bases not matched to a gene; V was cut back by 6 bases and J by 0 bases. Germline CDR1 is SNHLY and CDR2 is FYNNEI. This CDR3 is 15 amino acids long. For the CDR3, the DNA is TGTGCCAGCAGACTAGCGGAGGGCTCCTACAATGAGCAGTTCTTC. Translation: CASRLAEGSYNEQFF. The variable domain in full, completed from reference TRBV2 and TRBJ2-1, reads EPEVTQTPSHQVTQMGQEVILRCVPISNHLYFYWYRQILGQKVEFLVSFYNNEISEKSEIFDDQFSVERPDGSNFTLKIRSTKLEDSAMYFCASRLAEGSYNEQFFGPGTRLTVL.

This clonotype has ten or more counts. The chain employs TRBV30 and TRBJ2-5; a weak D match, TRBD1 (5 bases). The germline V gene encodes CDR1 GTSNPN and CDR2 SVGIG (reference sequence). Between the trimmed V and J ends, which lost 3 bases and 4 bases, there was a span of 9 bases. The length of the CDR3 is 12 residues. The DNA for the CDR3 is TGTGCCTGGAGCCCTACAGGAGAGACCCAGTACTTC. Translation: CAWSPTGETQYF.

This clonotype was counted at least ten times. The chain couples TRBV12-3 or TRBV12-4 to TRBJ2-7, with 8 nucleotides matching TRBD2. J lost 6 bases, V lost 5 bases, and 9 bases had no gene match. This CDR3 contains 14 residues. The DNA for the CDR3 is TGTGCCAGCAGTCCACAGCGGGAGTCGGGCGAGCAGTACTTC. This sequence encodes CASSPQRESGEQYF.

This clonotype was counted many times. The CDR3 DNA sequence: TGTGCCAGCAGTTACCTAGCGGGAGGGCCCCCAGATACGCAGTATTTT. As protein: CASSYLAGGPPDTQYF. The gene calls are TRBV28 and TRBJ2-3, with 12 bases that match TRBD2. This CDR3 region has 16 residues. V trimming: 4 bases; J trimming: 4 bases; junction bases outside the gene matches: 6. Germline CDR1 MDHEN, CDR2 SYDVKM.

This clonotype was detected ten times or more. This chain connects TRBV10-3 to TRBJ1-5, with 8 bases matching TRBD1. This CDR3 region has 15 residues. The J segment lost 4 bases and the V segment lost 2 bases, leaving 4 bases of the junction unmatched. Germline V gene sequence: CDR1 ENHRY, CDR2 SYGVKD. The CDR3 region is CAISEGTGLNQPQHF. For the CDR3, the DNA is TGTGCCATCAGTGAGGGGACAGGACTAAATCAGCCCCAGCATTTT.